This TCR beta chain was sequenced for a study of T cells in narcolepsy. Clones were sequenced by immunoSEQ multiplex PCR, and TCRdb holds only the in-frame ones, with some missing. The top ten hold approximately 1.3% of the sample, which has about 40,000 clones, 88% seen once. Study findings and constraints: Healthy controls reportedly lacked the autoreactive clonotypes serially found in patients' blood. No autoreactive T cell clone sequences appeared in some memory CD4+ repertoires.

V gave up 8 bases and J gave up 4 bases; unmatched junction bases: 3. Germline V gives CDR1 MNHNS, CDR2 SASEGT. The CDR3 contains 13 residues. About this clone: Antigen specificity is unknown.

J is TRBJ1-5 and V is TRBV6-1, with 9 bases identical to TRBD1. The receptor comes from a human donor with narcolepsy. Material for sequencing was CD45RA- memory CD4+ T cells from PBMCs. CDR3: CASGGQGNQPQHF. Here the CDR3 DNA reads TGTGCCAGCGGAGGACAGGGGAATCAGCCCCAGCATTTT.